One sample yielded the 30 T cell receptor beta chains listed below, sequenced in a study of OX40 agonist ivuxolimab in advanced cancers. Receptor amplification or capture employed the immunoSEQ multiplex PCR assay. TCRdb obtained this table from immuneACCESS and retained in-frame rearrangements with V and J assigned. These tables miss some clones; where compared with another copy, unresolved V genes account for less than half of the shortfall, and the remainder is unexplained. This sample is represented by about 95,000 clones; 75% to 95% of them were singletons. The ten largest account for about 2.4% of the sample. The starting material was CD4+ or CD8+ T cells sorted from blood, obtained in a trial of the OX40 agonist ivuxolimab. These receptors came from an adult with an advanced solid tumor such as melanoma, head and neck, liver or kidney cancer.

The CDR3 is CASTLTAGELFF. The CDR3 nucleotides read TGTGCCAGCACCCTGACGGCCGGGGAGCTGTTTTTT. This chain links TRBV28 with TRBJ2-2; no definite D call. The length of the CDR3 is 12 residues. Germline values: CDR1 MDHEN, CDR2 SYDVKM. Trimming took off 7 bases at V and 6 bases at J, with 9 bases between the two ends.

The chain has TRBV19 and TRBJ1-5; maybe TRBD1 (6 bases). The ends were cut back, 3 bases at V and 3 bases at J, with 9 bases in the middle. The germline gives CDR1 LNHDA, CDR2 SQIVND (reference sequence). CDR3 length equals 14 residues. DNA for the CDR3: TGTGCCAGTAGTATGGGACAAAACAATCAGCCCCAGCATTTT. This sequence encodes CASSMGQNNQPQHF. The full variable domain, its missing parts supplied by reference TRBV19 and TRBJ1-5, is DGGITQSPKYLFRKEGQNVTLSCEQNLNHDAMYWYRQDPGQGLRLIYYSQIVNDFQKGDIAEGYSVSREKKESFPLTVTSAQKNPTAFYLCASSMGQNNQPQHFGDGTRLSIL.

The chain joins TRBV7-9 to TRBJ2-7; the match to TRBD1 covers 8 bases. The CDR3 totals 13 residues. Germline-derived CDR1 and CDR2 are SEHNR and FQNEAQ (reference sequence). Trimming removed 6 bases from V and 5 bases from J; junction bases left unmatched: 6. CDR3 region: CASRNLQGDEQYF. As DNA, the CDR3 is TGTGCCAGCAGAAACTTACAGGGGGACGAGCAGTACTTC.

The chain uses TRBV23-1 and TRBJ2-1; tentatively, D is TRBD1 or TRBD2 (5 bases each). TRBV23-1 is placed among ORFs of uncertain function. The CDR3 length is 16 residues. V was cut by 4 bases and J by 9 bases, with 22 bases left in between. Here the CDR3 reads CASSPQGPCRWIEQFF. The DNA for the CDR3 is TGCGCCAGCAGTCCGCAGGGACCATGCAGGTGGATTGAGCAGTTCTTC.

The chain combines TRBV4-1 with TRBJ2-4, with 12 bases fitting TRBD2. Per the germline V gene, CDR1 is MGHRA and CDR2 is YSYEKL. The ends lost 3 bases at V and 0 bases at J; junction bases unmatched: 6. CDR3 length: 18 amino acids. CDR3 region: CASSQGWTSGIAKNIQYF. The CDR3, as DNA: TGCGCCAGCAGCCAGGGCTGGACTAGCGGGATAGCCAAAAACATTCAGTACTTC.

The chain combines TRBV7-2 with TRBJ2-3; D might be TRBD1 or TRBD2, each matching 5 bases. V lost 10 bases and J 2 bases, leaving 10 bases between the germline ends. The V gene's germline CDR1 is SGHTA and CDR2 FQGNSA. CDR3 length: 12 residues. As DNA, the CDR3 is TGTGCCACCGGGGCCCTCACAGATACGCAGTATTTT. This encodes CATGALTDTQYF.

This chain uses TRBV7-2 with TRBJ2-7, with D possibly being TRBD2 (5 bases). The CDR3 length is 15 residues. Trimming took 5 bases from V and 2 from J, leaving 16 bases between them. Per the germline V gene, CDR1 is SGHTA and CDR2 is FQGNSA. CDR3 sequence reads: CASSLQADRAYEQYF. CDR3 coding DNA: TGTGCCAGCAGCCTCCAAGCGGACCGGGCCTACGAGCAGTACTTC.

This clone was observed a few times. The chain couples TRBV19 to TRBJ1-4, with D possibly matching TRBD1 (6 bases). This CDR3 is 13 amino acids long. Looked up from germline, CDR1 is LNHDA and CDR2 is SQIVND (reference sequence). With 9 bases removed from V and 7 bases from J, the gap between germline ends came to 15 bases. DNA for the CDR3: TGTGCCAGCTGTAGACAGGTTGGTGAAAAACTGTTTTTT. Its protein is CASCRQVGEKLFF.

There are a few counts of this clone. The chain combines TRBV5-1 with TRBJ2-2; possibly TRBD1 or TRBD2 for D (5 bases each). V was clipped by 4 bases and J by 5 bases, with 15 bases between them. This CDR3 region has 15 residues. Germline V gives CDR1 SGHRS, CDR2 YFSETQ. CDR3 residues: CASSTGYGATGELFF. The CDR3 DNA reads TGCGCCAGCAGCACGGGCTACGGGGCGACCGGGGAGCTGTTTTTT.

CDR3 protein: CASTLYAPGAGGNQPQHF. The CDR3 DNA follows: TGTGCCAGTACCCTATACGCGCCAGGGGCAGGGGGCAATCAGCCCCAGCATTTT. The chain uses TRBV19 and TRBJ1-5, with a tentative D call TRBD1 (6 bases). Deletions cut 7 bases from V and 2 bases from J, with 24 bases between. The CDR3 contains 18 residues. Germline V gene lookup returns CDR1 LNHDA and CDR2 SQIVND (reference sequence).

This rearrangement joins TRBV19 to TRBJ1-1; D is unresolved. CDR1 LNHDA and CDR2 SQIVND come from the germline V gene (reference sequence). V was clipped by 3 bases and J by 6 bases, with 17 bases between them. There are 15 residues in the CDR3. CDR3: CASSIGVSSWSEAFF. The CDR3 nucleotides read TGTGCCAGTAGTATTGGGGTCAGTAGTTGGTCTGAAGCTTTCTTT.

This sequence joins TRBV30 and TRBJ2-7; 7 nucleotides align to TRBD1. V was pared by 3 bases and J by 7 bases, with 9 bases of the junction left unmatched. Germline V CDR1 and CDR2: GTSNPN, SVGIG (reference sequence). This CDR3 contains 13 residues. CDR3 nucleotide sequence: TGTGCCTGGAGGCACAGGGGAGCCTTTGAGCAGTACTTC. Translating it yields CAWRHRGAFEQYF.

The chain links TRBV18 to TRBJ2-5; 9 bases align to TRBD1. The CDR3 sequence is 17 residues long. Germline V gives CDR1 KGHSH, CDR2 LQKENI. V was clipped by 0 bases and J by 4 bases; unmatched bases: 9. CDR3 sequence: CASSPPVNLGQGETQYF. CDR3 nucleotide sequence: TGTGCCAGCTCACCACCCGTCAATTTGGGACAGGGAGAGACCCAGTACTTC. The whole variable domain, remainder taken from reference TRBV18 and TRBJ2-5, is NAGVMQNPRHLVRRRGQEARLRCSPMKGHSHVYWYRQLPEEGLKFMVYLQKENIIDESGMPKERFSAEFPKEGPSILRIQQVVRGDSAAYFCASSPPVNLGQGETQYFGPGTRLLVL.

The gene calls are TRBV4-3 and TRBJ2-1; 14 positions match TRBD2. The CDR3 consists of 19 residues. J lost 4 bases, V lost 4 bases, and 12 bases had no gene match. Germline assignment: CDR1 LGHNA and CDR2 YSLEER. CDR3 loop: CASSPEGLAGANLYNEQFF. CDR3 coding DNA: TGCGCCAGCAGCCCTGAGGGACTAGCGGGAGCCAACCTATACAATGAGCAGTTCTTC.

The rearrangement links TRBV5-1 to TRBJ2-1; 8 bases are shared with TRBD2. The J segment lost 8 bases and the V segment lost 4 bases, leaving 11 bases of the junction unmatched. The CDR3 sequence is 15 residues long. Per the germline V gene, CDR1 is SGHRS and CDR2 is YFSETQ. The CDR3 DNA reads as TGCGCCAGCAGCCTTACTAGCGGCTCTAGGGATGAGCAGTTCTTC. This codes for CASSLTSGSRDEQFF.

The chain couples TRBV18 to TRBJ2-7; 7 bases align to TRBD1. CDR3 length: 18 amino acids. Germline CDR1 reads KGHSH; CDR2 reads LQKENI. Trimming removed 6 bases from V and 4 bases from J; junction bases left unmatched: 21. CDR3 region: CASSGLGQARKGFYEQYF. The CDR3 nucleotides are TGTGCCAGCTCGGGCCTTGGACAGGCGAGGAAAGGGTTTTACGAGCAGTACTTC.

The J gene is TRBJ2-7, the V gene TRBV4-2; 8 bases match TRBD2. In germline, CDR1 is LGHNA, CDR2 YNFKEQ. The V segment lost 0 bases and the J segment 5 bases; nucleotides outside the gene matches: 9. The CDR3 totals 16 residues. The CDR3 region is CASSQDRTSLGNEQYF. The CDR3 coding sequence is TGTGCCAGCAGCCAAGATAGGACTAGCCTGGGCAACGAGCAGTACTTC.

The V call is TRBV11-1, the J call TRBJ2-2; no firm D call. CDR3 length: 15 amino acids. In germline, CDR1 is SGHAT, CDR2 FQDESV (reference sequence). Trimming removed 2 bases at V and 8 bases at J, with 15 bases between. The CDR3 here is CASSLFEDYAGELFF. CDR3 DNA: TGTGCCAGCAGCTTATTCGAGGATTACGCTGGGGAGCTGTTTTTT.

V gene TRBV2 combines with J gene TRBJ2-1, with 12 positions matching TRBD2. V gave up 10 bases and J gave up 4 bases; unmatched junction bases: 11. From germline, CDR1 is SNHLY and CDR2 FYNNEI. The CDR3 contains 16 residues. CDR3 amino acids: CATTPGLAGKYNEQFF. The CDR3 DNA is TGTGCCACTACGCCCGGACTAGCGGGAAAGTACAATGAGCAGTTCTTC.

The rearrangement links TRBV28 to TRBJ2-2; TRBD2 matches at 11 bases. This CDR3 is built from 17 residues. The V segment lost 7 bases and the J segment 2 bases; nucleotides outside the gene matches: 9. The germline gives CDR1 MDHEN, CDR2 SYDVKM. This chain's CDR3 is CASTSRGLAENTGELFF. The CDR3 DNA is TGTGCCAGCACCTCAAGGGGACTAGCGGAAAACACCGGGGAGCTGTTTTTT.

The chain couples TRBV6-6 to TRBJ2-7, with D unresolved. The CDR3 is made up of 12 amino acids. CDR1 MNHNY and CDR2 SVGAGI come from the germline V gene (reference sequence). Trimming pared 6 bases from V and 2 bases from J, leaving 8 bases between. The CDR3 region is CASRTPTYEQYF. CDR3 nucleotide sequence: TGTGCCAGCAGGACCCCAACCTACGAGCAGTACTTC.

The chain combines TRBV6-5 with TRBJ2-2; tentatively, D is TRBD2 (5 bases). V gave up 8 bases and J gave up 2 bases, with 12 bases separating them. This CDR3 contains 14 residues. Looked up from germline, CDR1 is MNHEY and CDR2 is SVGAGI. DNA for the CDR3: TGTGCCAGCCGAAGTACGGGAAACACCGGGGAGCTGTTTTTT. Encoded protein: CASRSTGNTGELFF.

Only one count was recorded for this clone. This specimen includes other DNA sequences encoding the same CDR3. This chain uses TRBV18 with TRBJ2-5, with 7 positions matching TRBD2. V shed 2 bases, J shed 5 bases, and the junction held 2 bases outside the gene matches. CDR1 is KGHSH, CDR2 LQKENI, per germline. The CDR3 consists of 13 residues. The CDR3 here is CASSPGLEETQYF. The CDR3 coding sequence is TGTGCCAGCTCACCAGGACTAGAGGAGACCCAGTACTTC.

The chain uses TRBV5-1 and TRBJ2-5; 7 positions agree with TRBD2. The CDR3 sequence is 16 residues long. Trimming took 4 bases from V and 2 from J; bases not matched to a gene: 11. From germline, CDR1 is SGHRS and CDR2 YFSETQ. The CDR3 DNA is TGCGCCAGCAGCACCGGGACTACCGGATCACAAGAGACCCAGTACTTC. This codes for CASSTGTTGSQETQYF.

The rearrangement joins TRBV7-3 to TRBJ2-1; TRBD1 is a possible D gene (6 bases). Trimming pared 5 bases from V and 5 bases from J, leaving 16 bases between. There are 15 residues in the CDR3. Looked up from germline, CDR1 is SGHTA and CDR2 is FQGTGA. The CDR3 protein is CASSPMAGTNNEQFF. The DNA for the CDR3 is TGTGCCAGCAGCCCAATGGCCGGGACAAACAATGAGCAGTTCTTC.

This chain links TRBV11-3 with TRBJ2-7; D gene unclear. Per germline, CDR1 SGHNT and CDR2 YENEEA. Trimming stripped 4 bases from V and 6 bases from J, with 7 bases between. The CDR3 length is 11 residues. The CDR3 is CASSSSSEQYF. CDR3 DNA sequence: TGTGCCAGCAGCTCCTCTTCCGAGCAGTACTTC.

The chain has TRBV9 and TRBJ1-2; D is uncertain. Trimming pared 6 bases from V and 10 bases from J, leaving 22 bases between. Germline CDR1 reads SGDLS; CDR2 reads YYNGEE. The CDR3 runs to 14 residues. CDR3 DNA sequence: TGTGCCAGCACAACTACAGACACTTTTGGAGTCTACACCTTC. Encoded protein: CASTTTDTFGVYTF. Full variable domain (rest looked up from reference TRBV9 and TRBJ1-2): DSGVTQTPKHLITATGQRVTLRCSPRSGDLSVYWYQQSLDQGLQFLIQYYNGEERAKGNILERFSAQQFPDLHSELNLSSLELGDSALYFCASTTTDTFGVYTFGSGTRLTVV.

This chain joins TRBV5-1 and TRBJ2-7, with a possible D match to TRBD1 (5 bases). V was cut by 5 bases and J by 4 bases, with 19 bases left in between. Germline CDR1 and CDR2: SGHRS and YFSETQ. This CDR3 spans 15 amino acids. The CDR3 here is CASRVIYGARYEQYF. CDR3 DNA sequence: TGCGCCAGCAGGGTAATTTATGGGGCCCGGTACGAGCAGTACTTC. The whole variable domain, filled in from reference TRBV5-1 and TRBJ2-7, reads KAGVTQTPRYLIKTRGQQVTLSCSPISGHRSVSWYQQTPGQGLQFLFEYFSETQRNKGNFPGRFSGRQFSNSRSEMNVSTLELGDSALYLCASRVIYGARYEQYFGPGTRLTVT.

This chain's CDR3 is CAWEVSGANVLTF. The CDR3 nucleotides are TGTGCCTGGGAGGTCTCTGGGGCCAACGTCCTGACTTTC. This chain links TRBV30 with TRBJ2-6; the D is unclear. V was cut by 5 bases and J by 0 bases, with 5 bases left in between. The CDR3 contains 13 residues. Germline CDR1 is GTSNPN and CDR2 is SVGIG (reference sequence).

This clone occurred a few times. V usage is TRBV7-2 and J usage is TRBJ2-5; D gene unclear. Between the trimmed V and J ends, which lost 1 base and 10 bases, there was a span of 13 bases. Germline V gives CDR1 SGHTA, CDR2 FQGNSA. CDR3 length: 13 residues. This CDR3 reads CASSLGSTMGQYF. The CDR3 DNA reads as TGTGCCAGCAGCTTAGGTAGCACGATGGGCCAGTACTTC.